Presented here are 20 T cell receptor beta chains from one specimen sequenced in a study of T cell changes during pregnancy in multiple sclerosis. Sequencing used immunoSEQ multiplex PCR; TCRdb keeps in-frame clones, though not all of them. The table lists some 38,000 clones, around 90% of them singletons, with around 0.7% in the top ten. The sequencing used CD4+ T cells from peripheral blood mononuclear cells, collected in the second trimester of pregnancy. These receptor sequences come from a female donor in good health, enrolled as a control in a pregnancy study.

This clone has just one count. The chain carries TRBV7-2 and TRBJ1-3; 7 nucleotides agree with TRBD1. CDR3 length: 15 amino acids. CDR1 is SGHTA, CDR2 FQGNSA, per germline. V shed 5 bases, J shed 4 bases, and the junction held 8 bases outside the gene matches. The CDR3 reads CASSRTTGSGNTIYF. CDR3 nucleotides: TGTGCCAGCAGCCGGACGACAGGGTCGGGAAACACCATATATTTT.

This clone occurred once. The chain's CDR3 is CASSQVGGEQYF. CDR3 DNA: TGCGCCAGCAGCCAAGTAGGGGGCGAGCAGTACTTC. The V call is TRBV4-1, the J call TRBJ2-7; a weak D match, TRBD1 (6 bases). Germline V gives CDR1 MGHRA, CDR2 YSYEKL. Between the trimmed V and J ends, which lost 1 base and 6 bases, there was a span of 7 bases. The CDR3 contains 12 residues.

This chain links TRBV10-3 with TRBJ1-5, with D possibly being TRBD1 (5 bases). Germline CDR1 ENHRY, CDR2 SYGVKD. Trimming stripped 3 bases from V and 5 bases from J, with 11 bases between. The CDR3 is made up of 14 amino acids. CDR3 DNA sequence: TGTGCCATCAGTGATGGGGCAGGCCATCAGCCCCAGCATTTT. Translating gives CAISDGAGHQPQHF.

This chain uses TRBV27 with TRBJ2-3; 12 positions agree with TRBD2. The CDR3 loop spans 17 amino acids. V lost 3 bases, J lost 4 bases, and 8 bases stayed unmatched. Germline loops: CDR1 MNHEY, CDR2 SMNVEV (reference sequence). For the CDR3, the DNA is TGTGCCAGCAGTTTCCTAGCGGGGGGGACTTCGGCAGATACGCAGTATTTT. As protein: CASSFLAGGTSADTQYF.

V usage is TRBV4-2 and J usage is TRBJ2-5, with 8 bases matching TRBD1. V shed 0 bases, J shed 4 bases, and the junction held 1 base outside the gene matches. Germline V gene lookup returns CDR1 LGHNA and CDR2 YNFKEQ. The CDR3 length is 14 residues. The CDR3 DNA follows: TGTGCCAGCAGCCAAGAGGACAGGGCAGAGACCCAGTACTTC. It translates to CASSQEDRAETQYF.

CDR3 amino acids: CASSFGQRLGYTF. In nucleotides, the CDR3 is TGTGCCAGCAGTTTTGGACAGCGTCTCGGCTACACCTTC. The rearrangement links TRBV27 to TRBJ1-2; tentative D call: TRBD1 (6 bases). This CDR3 has 13 residues. Germline V CDR1 and CDR2: MNHEY, SMNVEV (reference sequence). V was clipped by 3 bases and J by 8 bases, with 13 bases between them.

The chain employs TRBV9 and TRBJ2-5; weak D call: TRBD2 (5 bases). The V gene lost 0 bases and the J gene lost 2 bases, with 14 bases spanning the gap. From germline, CDR1 is SGDLS and CDR2 YYNGEE. The CDR3 consists of 16 residues. The CDR3 DNA reads TGTGCCAGCAGCGTAGCTCCGGGAATGGGGCAAGAGACCCAGTACTTC. As protein: CASSVAPGMGQETQYF.

This chain uses TRBV14 with TRBJ1-6; D gene unclear. Germline CDR1 reads SGHDN; CDR2 reads FVKESK. Trimming took off 3 bases at V and 5 bases at J, with 5 bases between the two ends. The CDR3 is 13 residues long. The CDR3 protein is CASSQFNNSPLHF. CDR3 DNA: TGTGCCAGCAGCCAGTTTAATAATTCACCCCTCCACTTT.

As concerns this clone: The junction and the germline gene differ at one end; a read error may be behind it. The J gene is TRBJ2-5, the V gene TRBV15; D gene unclear. The CDR3 runs to 13 residues. Germline V gives CDR1 LNHNV, CDR2 YYDKDF (reference sequence). CDR3 in DNA: TGTGCCACTAGCAGAGATCAGCAAGAGACCCAGTACTTC. Amino acid sequence: CATSRDQQETQYF.

This clone was detected only once. Germline is not matched at one junction end, which may reflect a read error. CDR3 bases: TGTGCCAGCAGCTTGGGACAGGGGGTAGGCCGTTATGGCTACGCCTTC. Its protein product is CASSLGQGVGRYGYAF. This chain uses TRBV5-4 with TRBJ1-2, with TRBD1 matching over 9 bases. The CDR3 covers 16 residues. The germline V gene encodes CDR1 SGHNT and CDR2 YYREEE (reference sequence). Using reference TRBV5-4 and TRBJ1-2 for the parts outside the CDR3, the full variable domain is ETGVTQSPTHLIKTRGQQVTLRCSSQSGHNTVSWYQQALGQGPQFIFQYYREEENGRGNFPPRFSGLQFPNYSSELNVNALELDDSALYLCASSLGQGVGRYGYAFGSGTRLTVV.

The chain recombines TRBV29-1 with TRBJ1-1; TRBD1 agrees at 7 bases. Germline V gives CDR1 SQVTM, CDR2 ANQGSEA. The J segment lost 10 bases and the V segment lost 7 bases, leaving 15 bases of the junction unmatched. The CDR3 is 13 residues long. The CDR3 reads CSAVIRDSRGAFF. The CDR3 bases are TGCAGCGCTGTCATCCGGGACAGTCGTGGAGCTTTCTTT.

The gene calls are TRBV25-1 and TRBJ1-2, with a tentative D call TRBD1 (5 bases). Looked up from germline, CDR1 is MGHDK and CDR2 is SYGVNS. Trimming stripped 4 bases from V and 8 bases from J, with 14 bases between. CDR3 size: 13 residues. The CDR3 nucleotides read TGTGCCAGCAGTGTCCTGGTAGGGGTCGGCTACACCTTC. Amino acids: CASSVLVGVGYTF.

This clone is labeled medium-sized (0.01 to 0.1%). The rearrangement uses TRBV6-4 and TRBJ2-1; a possible D gene is TRBD1 (6 bases). Trimming took off 6 bases at V and 3 bases at J, with 12 bases between the two ends. The germline CDR1 and CDR2 sequences are MRHNA and SNTAGT. CDR3 length: 14 residues. The CDR3 spells CASSPTGNYNEQFF. The CDR3 DNA is TGTGCCAGCAGCCCCACAGGGAACTACAATGAGCAGTTCTTC.

The rearrangement uses TRBV5-6 and TRBJ1-2; no clear D. CDR3 length equals 15 residues. With 2 bases removed from V and 4 bases from J, the gap between germline ends came to 15 bases. Germline V CDR1 and CDR2: SGHDT, YYEEEE. The CDR3 region has the DNA TGTGCCAGCAGCTTTACCGGGTCCTCGTTCTATGGCTACACCTTC. As protein: CASSFTGSSFYGYTF.

A remark on this clone: One junction end does not reproduce the germline sequence, and a read error may be involved. The chain carries TRBV5-6 and TRBJ2-3, with D tentatively TRBD2 (7 bases). The CDR3 covers 16 residues. Germline-derived CDR1 and CDR2 are SGHDT and YYEEEE. The CDR3 region is CASTLAGGGLSDTQYF. Here the CDR3 DNA reads TGTGCCAGCACCTTGGCGGGCGGGGGCCTATCGGATACGCAGTATTTT.

The rearrangement uses TRBV4-1 and TRBJ2-1; 7 nucleotides align to TRBD1. CDR1 and CDR2 from the germline V gene are MGHRA and YSYEKL. This CDR3 has 17 amino acids. V gave up 3 bases and J gave up 4 bases; unmatched junction bases: 12. The CDR3 DNA is TGCGCCAGCAGCCAGACAGGACAGGCCGATTCGTACAATGAGCAGTTCTTC. It specifies CASSQTGQADSYNEQFF.

The chain has TRBV5-6 and TRBJ2-5; D perhaps matches TRBD2 (5 bases). CDR1 and CDR2 from the germline V gene are SGHDT and YYEEEE. There are 14 residues in the CDR3. In DNA, the CDR3 is TGTGCAACGACTATAAGGGTAGGACTGGGGACCCAGTACTTC. Protein sequence: CATTIRVGLGTQYF.

CDR3 loop: CASSPGQVDTQYF. The CDR3, as DNA: TGTGCCAGCAGTCCAGGACAGGTGGATACGCAGTATTTT. V and J are TRBV7-9 and TRBJ2-3; 7 nucleotides agree with TRBD1. This CDR3 has 13 amino acids. The ends lost 6 bases at V and 6 bases at J; junction bases unmatched: 6. Per the germline V gene, CDR1 is SEHNR and CDR2 is FQNEAQ (reference sequence).

The CDR3 spells CASSFVASGENEQFF. As DNA, the CDR3 is TGTGCCAGCAGTTTTGTGGCTAGCGGGGAAAATGAGCAGTTCTTC. This chain uses TRBV27 with TRBJ2-1, with 9 bases matching TRBD2. CDR3 length: 15 residues. Germline CDR1 is MNHEY and CDR2 is SMNVEV (reference sequence). V was pared by 3 bases and J by 7 bases, with 7 bases of the junction left unmatched.

This sequence joins TRBV7-2 and TRBJ2-3, with TRBD2 matching 14 bases. The germline gives CDR1 SGHTA, CDR2 FQGNSA. The ends lost 5 bases at V and 1 base at J; junction bases unmatched: 8. The CDR3 contains 18 residues. Here the CDR3 reads CASSLGTSGGGGTDTQYF. CDR3 sequence (DNA): TGTGCCAGCAGCCTCGGGACTAGCGGGGGTGGGGGCACAGATACGCAGTATTTT. The complete variable domain, with remaining parts taken from reference TRBV7-2 and TRBJ2-3, reads GAGVSQSPSNKVTEKGKDVELRCDPISGHTALYWYRQSLGQGLEFLIYFQGNSAPDKSGLPSDRFSAERTGGSVSTLTIQRTQQEDSAVYLCASSLGTSGGGGTDTQYFGPGTRLTVL.